The 25 T cell receptor beta chains listed next were all sequenced from one sample in a study of T cell responses to AZD1222 COVID-19 vaccine. Using immunoSEQ multiplex PCR, the repertoire was profiled, and TCRdb retains in-frame clones only, with some absent. The table shows over 110,000 clones, with about 93% occurring only once. This specimen consisted of peripheral blood, obtained on day 0 of AZD1222 vaccination. Source of these receptors: an adult in good health.

J is TRBJ2-3 and V is TRBV6-4; TRBD2 aligns across 16 bases. The CDR3 contains 17 residues. J was trimmed by 9 bases and V by 4 bases; bases with no gene match: 10. In germline, CDR1 is MRHNA, CDR2 SNTAGT. As DNA, the CDR3 is TGTGCCAGCAGTGCCGGGACTAGCGGGGGGGCGGTCGAAACGCAGTATTTT. It specifies CASSAGTSGGAVETQYF.

The CDR3 protein is CASSESRGVNTGELFF. As DNA, the CDR3 is TGTGCCAGCAGTGAATCGCGGGGCGTAAACACCGGGGAGCTGTTTTTT. The chain carries TRBV2 and TRBJ2-2; a weak D match, TRBD2 (6 bases). Trimming shortened V by 2 bases and J by 2 bases, and 12 bases separated the two germline ends. Germline assignment: CDR1 SNHLY and CDR2 FYNNEI. The CDR3 sequence is 16 residues long.

V usage is TRBV3-1 (or the pseudogene TRBV3-2) and J usage is TRBJ2-5; 8 nucleotides align to TRBD2. Unmatched junction bases numbered 15, after V lost 2 bases and J lost 4 bases. This CDR3 region has 18 residues. Germline lookup yields CDR1 LGHDT and CDR2 YNNKEL (reference sequence). CDR3 loop: CASSQPPGGRGGGETQYF. CDR3 nucleotides: TGTGCCAGCAGCCAACCTCCCGGTGGACGGGGGGGCGGAGAGACCCAGTACTTC.

The V and J genes are TRBV20-1 and TRBJ1-2, with a weak D call TRBD1 (5 bases). V shed 3 bases and J shed 1 base, with 9 bases lying between them. Germline V gives CDR1 DFQATT, CDR2 SNEGSKA (reference sequence). The CDR3 length is 13 residues. The CDR3 loop is CSASPQGNYGYTF. In nucleotides, the CDR3 is TGCAGTGCTAGTCCCCAGGGTAACTATGGCTACACCTTC.

The chain links TRBV3-1 (or the pseudogene TRBV3-2) to TRBJ1-6; D remains unclear. V lost 0 bases, J lost 10 bases, and 13 bases lay in between. CDR1 is LGHDT and CDR2 is YNNKEL in the germline V gene (reference sequence). The CDR3 sequence is 15 residues long. CDR3: CASSQDFMGLSPLHF. The CDR3, as DNA: TGTGCCAGCAGCCAAGATTTTATGGGGTTATCACCCCTCCACTTT.

V usage is TRBV6-6 and J usage is TRBJ2-1; D call uncertain. V gave up 0 bases and J gave up 15 bases, with 12 bases separating them. The length of the CDR3 is 12 residues. Germline V CDR1 and CDR2: MNHNY, SVGAGI (reference sequence). CDR3 protein: CASSYSLGDRFF. CDR3 sequence (DNA): TGTGCCAGCAGTTACTCTCTGGGTGATCGGTTCTTC.

The J gene is TRBJ2-1, the V gene TRBV7-8, with 8 bases lining up with TRBD2. Looked up from germline, CDR1 is SGHVS and CDR2 is FQNEAQ. V shed 6 bases, J shed 4 bases, and the junction held 8 bases outside the gene matches. The CDR3 runs to 15 residues. CDR3 sequence reads: CASSFMVAGYNEQFF. In DNA, the CDR3 is TGTGCCAGCAGTTTCATGGTAGCGGGGTACAATGAGCAGTTCTTC.

A word on this clone: Within the sample, other DNA sequences also encode this same CDR3. DNA of the CDR3: TGTGCCAGCTCACCAGGAGGAGGCTACGAGCAGTACTTC. Translation gives CASSPGGGYEQYF. The chain employs TRBV18 and TRBJ2-7; a possible D gene is TRBD2 (5 bases). Trimming left V 2 bases short and J 3 bases short, with 8 bases between. CDR1 and CDR2 (germline): KGHSH, LQKENI. This CDR3 contains 13 residues.

The rearrangement joins TRBV12-3 or TRBV12-4 to TRBJ2-2; D not certain. Trimming cost V 5 bases and J 5 bases, with 9 bases left between them. The length of the CDR3 is 13 residues. CDR3 protein: CASSVTETGELFF. In nucleotides, the CDR3 is TGTGCCAGCAGTGTAACAGAGACCGGGGAGCTGTTTTTT.

J is TRBJ1-1 and V is TRBV3-1 (or the pseudogene TRBV3-2); D may be TRBD1 (6 bases). The CDR3 has 14 residues. Trimming cost V 1 base and J 8 bases, with 14 bases left between them. CDR1 and CDR2 (germline): LGHDT, YNNKEL (reference sequence). CDR3 sequence (DNA): TGTGCCAGCAGCCAAGTATCCGGGGGCGAAGAAGCTTTCTTT. Translation: CASSQVSGGEEAFF.

This clone was counted a few times. CDR3 loop: CASSLRTGRNTEAFF. In DNA, the CDR3 is TGTGCCAGTAGTCTCCGGACAGGACGGAACACTGAAGCTTTCTTT. The rearrangement links TRBV19 to TRBJ1-1; 7 nucleotides match TRBD1. The CDR3 is made up of 15 amino acids. Unmatched junction bases numbered 7, after V lost 5 bases and J lost 1 base. CDR1 LNHDA and CDR2 SQIVND come from the germline V gene (reference sequence).

This chain joins TRBV3-1 (or the pseudogene TRBV3-2) and TRBJ1-5; 11 positions match TRBD1. J was trimmed by 1 base and V by 2 bases; bases with no gene match: 10. CDR1 and CDR2 from the germline V gene are LGHDT and YNNKEL (reference sequence). CDR3 length: 19 amino acids. In DNA, the CDR3 is TGTGCCAGCAGCCAATCACGGACAGGGGGCTATGGCAGCAATCAGCCCCAGCATTTT. As protein: CASSQSRTGGYGSNQPQHF.

This chain connects TRBV19 to TRBJ2-5; weak D call: TRBD2 (7 bases). The CDR3 covers 13 residues. Germline lookup yields CDR1 LNHDA and CDR2 SQIVND (reference sequence). V was trimmed by 6 bases and J by 2 bases, leaving 10 bases between them. The CDR3 region is CASSGGPQETQYF. The CDR3 nucleotides read TGTGCCAGTAGCGGGGGGCCTCAAGAGACCCAGTACTTC.

This clone was seen a handful of times. The chain joins TRBV9 to TRBJ2-1, with D perhaps assigned TRBD1 or TRBD2 (6 bases each). The germline V and J ends were trimmed by 4 bases and 0 bases, with 14 bases remaining between them. The V gene's germline CDR1 is SGDLS and CDR2 YYNGEE. The CDR3 length is 16 residues. CDR3 region: CASSPRLGGSYNEQFF. CDR3 coding DNA: TGTGCCAGCAGCCCTAGACTAGGGGGCTCCTACAATGAGCAGTTCTTC. Variable domain in full (rest from reference TRBV9 and TRBJ2-1): DSGVTQTPKHLITATGQRVTLRCSPRSGDLSVYWYQQSLDQGLQFLIQYYNGEERAKGNILERFSAQQFPDLHSELNLSSLELGDSALYFCASSPRLGGSYNEQFFGPGTRLTVL.

The chain links TRBV9 to TRBJ2-1, with D unclear. Trimming stripped 0 bases from V and 6 bases from J, with 7 bases between. The germline V gene has CDR1 SGDLS and CDR2 YYNGEE. This CDR3 is built from 13 residues. As DNA, the CDR3 is TGTGCCAGCAGCGTAGGTAACGGCAATGAGCAGTTCTTC. Its protein is CASSVGNGNEQFF.

The genes are TRBV5-4 and TRBJ2-3; TRBD2 aligns across 7 bases. This CDR3 comprises 16 residues. The germline V gene has CDR1 SGHNT and CDR2 YYREEE (reference sequence). J was trimmed by 0 bases and V by 5 bases; bases with no gene match: 9. The chain's CDR3 is CASSTRGRGSTDTQYF. The CDR3 DNA follows: TGTGCCAGCAGTACGCGGGGGAGGGGAAGCACAGATACGCAGTATTTT.

The gene calls are TRBV6-1 and TRBJ2-3; D is unresolved. Germline V CDR1 and CDR2: MNHNS, SASEGT. The CDR3 totals 18 residues. V gave up 1 base and J gave up 2 bases, with 19 bases separating them. For the CDR3, the DNA is TGTGCCAGCAGTGAAGGTTTATTTCTTTCCTCTCTCACAGATACGCAGTATTTT. This codes for CASSEGLFLSSLTDTQYF.

V usage is TRBV10-2 and J usage is TRBJ2-6; the D is unclear. Germline CDR1 WSHSY, CDR2 SAAADI. This CDR3 spans 15 amino acids. Trimming took off 3 bases at V and 0 bases at J, with 6 bases between the two ends. Here the CDR3 DNA reads TGCGCCAGCAGTGACACAAGCTCTGGGGCCAACGTCCTGACTTTC. Its translation: CASSDTSSGANVLTF.

This chain connects TRBV2 to TRBJ2-5, with D perhaps TRBD1 (6 bases). With 3 bases removed from V and 4 bases from J, the gap between germline ends came to 12 bases. The CDR3 is 14 amino acids. Germline V CDR1 and CDR2: SNHLY, FYNNEI. The DNA for the CDR3 is TGTGCCAGCAGTGAGGGGGCTAGACCAGAGACCCAGTACTTC. Encoded protein: CASSEGARPETQYF.

This chain joins TRBV10-3 and TRBJ2-7, with TRBD1 identical over 7 bases. The CDR3 is 14 amino acids. Germline-derived CDR1 and CDR2 are ENHRY and SYGVKD. Trimming removed 7 bases from V and 3 bases from J; junction bases left unmatched: 9. The CDR3 loop is CAITSGTDHYEQYF. The DNA of the CDR3 is TGTGCCATCACCTCCGGGACAGACCACTACGAGCAGTACTTC.

This chain joins TRBV7-6 and TRBJ2-1, with D possibly matching TRBD2 (7 bases). V lost 2 bases and J lost 3, with 14 bases in between. The CDR3 length is 16 residues. The germline V gene encodes CDR1 SGHVS and CDR2 FNYEAQ. The CDR3 sequence: CASSLPSGGFYNEQFF. The CDR3 DNA follows: TGTGCCAGCAGCTTACCCTCGGGGGGCTTCTACAATGAGCAGTTCTTC.

CDR3 loop: CATSTGSTDTQYF. CDR3 bases: TGTGCCACCAGCACCGGCAGCACAGATACGCAGTATTTT. The chain joins TRBV15 to TRBJ2-3; unclear D gene. The CDR3 has 13 amino acids. The V end was cut by 4 bases, the J end by 0 bases, with 5 bases between. Germline loops: CDR1 LNHNV, CDR2 YYDKDF (reference sequence). The full variable domain, in which reference TRBV15 and TRBJ2-3 provide the parts outside the CDR3, is DAMVIQNPRYQVTQFGKPVTLSCSQTLNHNVMYWYQQKSSQAPKLLFHYYDKDFNNEADTPDNFQSRRPNTSFCFLDIRSPGLGDTAMYLCATSTGSTDTQYFGPGTRLTVL.

V usage is TRBV6-5 and J usage is TRBJ2-5; D not certain. The CDR3 has 13 residues. Germline lookup yields CDR1 MNHEY and CDR2 SVGAGI. V lost 5 bases and J 2 bases, leaving 9 bases between the germline ends. The chain's CDR3 is CASSPGLQETQYF. The CDR3 nucleotides read TGTGCCAGCAGTCCGGGTCTTCAAGAGACCCAGTACTTC.

This sequence joins TRBV5-1 and TRBJ2-3, with D perhaps assigned TRBD1 or TRBD2 (6 bases each). This CDR3 spans 15 amino acids. The germline gives CDR1 SGHRS, CDR2 YFSETQ. V dropped 4 bases and J dropped 2 bases, with 14 bases sitting between them. Here the CDR3 DNA reads TGCGCCAGCAGCCCGGGCGGGACAAACACAGATACGCAGTATTTT. Protein: CASSPGGTNTDTQYF.

This clone was recorded once. The chain employs TRBV18 and TRBJ1-1; D gene uncertain. The V and J ends lost 1 base and 1 base respectively, with 10 bases between them. In germline, CDR1 is KGHSH, CDR2 LQKENI. The CDR3 covers 15 residues. The CDR3, as DNA: TGTGCCAGCTCACCACAGGCCACAGAGAACACTGAAGCTTTCTTT. Translating gives CASSPQATENTEAFF.